Listed here are 10 T cell receptor beta chains from one sample, sequenced in a study of blood T cell repertoires in COVID-19. Profiling relied on immunoSEQ multiplex PCR, and the TCRdb table lists in-frame clones only, not all of them. Found here are more than 450,000 clones, approximately 86% of them singletons; the top ten hold 0.7%. Sequences were obtained from PBMCs or T cells enriched from blood (not recorded which). The receptors originated from a woman under 30 who had recovered from COVID-19.

The rearrangement uses TRBV30 and TRBJ1-1, with TRBD1 as a possible D gene (5 bases). Germline CDR1 GTSNPN, CDR2 SVGIG (reference sequence). The CDR3 covers 15 residues. The V end lost 2 bases, the J end lost 1 base, and 14 bases lay between the germline ends. The DNA of the CDR3 is TGTGCCTGGAGTTCAGGGAAAGCAAAGAACACTGAAGCTTTCTTT. This gives the protein CAWSSGKAKNTEAFF.

The rearrangement uses TRBV28 and TRBJ2-7, with 8 nucleotides matching TRBD1. The CDR3 is 14 residues long. V shed 4 bases, J shed 5 bases, and the junction held 7 bases outside the gene matches. Per the germline V gene, CDR1 is MDHEN and CDR2 is SYDVKM. The CDR3 DNA is TGTGCCAGCAGTTCCCGCAGGGGGCTCCACGAGCAGTACTTC. It specifies CASSSRRGLHEQYF.

This chain uses TRBV6-2 or TRBV6-3 with TRBJ2-7; D might be TRBD1 (7 bases). Trimming left V 0 bases short and J 6 bases short, with 12 bases between. The germline V gene encodes CDR1 MNHEY and CDR2 SVGEGT. The CDR3 runs 14 residues. The CDR3 nucleotides read TGTGCCAGCAGTTACTCTTCAGGGGGGCGCGAGCAGTACTTC. Its translation: CASSYSSGGREQYF.

The J gene is TRBJ1-2, the V gene TRBV19; tentatively, D is TRBD1 (5 bases). V gave up 3 bases and J gave up 7 bases, with 15 bases separating them. Germline V gene lookup returns CDR1 LNHDA and CDR2 SQIVND (reference sequence). The CDR3 is 14 amino acids. CDR3 loop: CASSMYGGRAGYTF. The CDR3, as DNA: TGTGCCAGTAGTATGTACGGGGGAAGGGCTGGCTACACCTTC.

The chain has TRBV5-1 and TRBJ1-4; 7 bases fit TRBD1. Germline CDR1 is SGHRS and CDR2 is YFSETQ. CDR3 length equals 14 residues. The J segment lost 5 bases and the V segment lost 4 bases, leaving 5 bases of the junction unmatched. The CDR3 loop reads CASSPRGENEKLFF. The CDR3 coding sequence is TGCGCCAGCAGCCCCAGGGGGGAGAATGAAAAACTGTTTTTT.

The chain couples TRBV27 to TRBJ2-3; 8 nucleotides agree with TRBD1. The V gene end was trimmed by 2 bases and the J gene end by 2 bases; junction bases not matched to a gene: 6. Germline V gene lookup returns CDR1 MNHEY and CDR2 SMNVEV (reference sequence). CDR3 length equals 16 residues. The CDR3 sequence is CASSLRGQGLTDTQYF. The CDR3 DNA reads as TGTGCCAGCAGTTTACGCGGACAGGGCCTCACAGATACGCAGTATTTT.

In DNA, the CDR3 is TGCGCCAGCAGCTTGGTCTCGGACTTTAACACCGGGGAGCTGTTTTTT. Translation gives CASSLVSDFNTGELFF. The V call is TRBV5-1, the J call TRBJ2-2; TRBD2 is a possible D gene (5 bases). V gave up 0 bases and J gave up 2 bases, with 11 bases separating them. This CDR3 is built from 16 residues. CDR1 is SGHRS, CDR2 YFSETQ, per germline.

The chain has TRBV5-1 and TRBJ1-1; no clear D. V dropped 0 bases and J dropped 4 bases, with 22 bases sitting between them. The CDR3 contains 18 residues. The germline V gene encodes CDR1 SGHRS and CDR2 YFSETQ. CDR3 coding DNA: TGCGCCAGCAGCTTGGACCAGGTAGAATTCCAAATAGGCACTGAAGCTTTCTTT. Its translation is CASSLDQVEFQIGTEAFF.

V gene TRBV29-1 combines with J gene TRBJ2-1; TRBD2 matches at 8 bases. The CDR3 has 13 amino acids. Germline-derived CDR1 and CDR2 are SQVTM and ANQGSEA. J lost 9 bases, V lost 5 bases, and 9 bases had no gene match. The CDR3 DNA reads TGCAGCGTTTCGGAAGGCGGGGGGAGTGAGCAGTTCTTC. This codes for CSVSEGGGSEQFF.

In this sample, this clone turned up a few times. V is TRBV3-1 (or the pseudogene TRBV3-2) and J is TRBJ2-1, with 11 positions matching TRBD2. The CDR3 is 17 amino acids. Trimming took 2 bases from V and 9 from J; bases not matched to a gene: 12. Germline CDR1 is LGHDT and CDR2 is YNNKEL (reference sequence). The CDR3 bases are TGTGCCAGCAGCCAACTGGCTAGCGGGGGGAAGGGTGGTGAGCAGTTCTTC. Protein: CASSQLASGGKGGEQFF.